Below are 19 T cell receptor beta chains sequenced from a single sample in a study of T cell responses to AZD1222 COVID-19 vaccine. Libraries were prepared by immunoSEQ multiplex PCR; TCRdb keeps only in-frame clonotypes and omits some of them. Here the sample spans about 180,000 clones, 94% being singletons. The source was peripheral blood, collected 28 days after the second AZD1222 dose. The source is an adult who received the AZD1222 COVID-19 vaccine.

This rearrangement joins TRBV9 to TRBJ2-7; tentatively, D is TRBD1 (6 bases). V was trimmed by 4 bases and J by 1 base, leaving 9 bases between them. The germline V gene encodes CDR1 SGDLS and CDR2 YYNGEE. The CDR3 runs 13 residues. The CDR3 spells CASSQTGSYEQYF. The CDR3 DNA is TGTGCCAGCAGCCAGACAGGTTCCTACGAGCAGTACTTC.

The rearrangement uses TRBV7-2 and TRBJ2-3; D remains unclear. The CDR3 runs 12 residues. Between the trimmed V and J ends, which lost 0 bases and 10 bases, there was a span of 8 bases. The germline V gene has CDR1 SGHTA and CDR2 FQGNSA. CDR3 bases: TGTGCCAGCAGCTTAGCAAGTTACGCGCAGTATTTT. Residues: CASSLASYAQYF.

V gene TRBV5-1 combines with J gene TRBJ2-7; D is tentatively TRBD1 or TRBD2 (5 bases each). This CDR3 is 14 amino acids long. Germline CDR1 reads SGHRS; CDR2 reads YFSETQ. The ends were cut back, 2 bases at V and 3 bases at J, with 12 bases in the middle. The CDR3 sequence is CASSFGDGNYEQYF. As DNA, the CDR3 is TGCGCCAGCAGCTTCGGGGACGGCAACTACGAGCAGTACTTC.

The chain recombines TRBV3-1 (or the pseudogene TRBV3-2) with TRBJ2-3; the match to TRBD1 covers 7 bases. The CDR3 is made up of 16 amino acids. The germline V gene encodes CDR1 LGHDT and CDR2 YNNKEL (reference sequence). Trimming at V came to 2 bases and at J to 1 base, leaving 6 bases not matched to a gene. The DNA for the CDR3 is TGTGCCAGCAGCCAACTTAGGGACAGACGCACAGATACGCAGTATTTT. Translating gives CASSQLRDRRTDTQYF.

A single count supports this clone. The chain links TRBV7-8 to TRBJ1-2; D is possibly TRBD1 (6 bases). This CDR3 comprises 14 residues. Looked up from germline, CDR1 is SGHVS and CDR2 is FQNEAQ. The ends were cut back, 2 bases at V and 8 bases at J, with 15 bases in the middle. This chain's CDR3 is CASSLSPGARGYTF. The DNA for the CDR3 is TGTGCCAGCAGCTTATCCCCGGGGGCGCGGGGCTACACCTTC.

This clone was observed once. The rearrangement uses TRBV29-1 and TRBJ1-1, with D unclear. Germline V gene sequence: CDR1 SQVTM, CDR2 ANQGSEA. CDR3 size: 17 residues. V was pared by 0 bases and J by 0 bases, with 17 bases between. The CDR3: CSVEEEVGEEMNTEAFF. DNA of the CDR3: TGCAGCGTTGAAGAGGAGGTGGGAGAGGAGATGAACACTGAAGCTTTCTTT.

CDR3: CASSLAGDLNTEAFF. CDR3 nucleotides: TGTGCCAGCAGCTTAGCGGGGGACCTGAACACTGAAGCTTTCTTT. This chain connects TRBV7-9 to TRBJ1-1; D perhaps matches TRBD1 (5 bases). Trimming took 0 bases from V and 0 from J, leaving 8 bases between them. Looked up from germline, CDR1 is SEHNR and CDR2 is FQNEAQ (reference sequence). The CDR3 contains 15 residues.

This sequence joins TRBV28 and TRBJ2-5; 11 bases map to TRBD2. V dropped 6 bases and J dropped 1; count of bases not matched to a gene: 4. This CDR3 has 15 amino acids. The germline V gene has CDR1 MDHEN and CDR2 SYDVKM. The CDR3 coding sequence is TGTGCCAGCAGCCCTGGGACTAGCGGCCAAGAGACCCAGTACTTC. Translating it yields CASSPGTSGQETQYF.

The rearrangement links TRBV11-2 to TRBJ2-7; D is possibly TRBD2 (5 bases). The CDR3 consists of 14 residues. Germline V gene lookup returns CDR1 SGHAT and CDR2 FQNNGV. V gave up 1 base and J gave up 3 bases, with 10 bases separating them. The CDR3 DNA reads as TGTGCCAGCAGCTTAGGCCCGGGAATCTACGAGCAGTACTTC. It codes for CASSLGPGIYEQYF.

The genes are TRBV5-1 and TRBJ2-4, with 11 bases aligning to TRBD2. The germline V gene has CDR1 SGHRS and CDR2 YFSETQ. J lost 0 bases, V lost 3 bases, and 2 bases had no gene match. The CDR3 length is 16 residues. In DNA, the CDR3 is TGCGCCAGCAGCTCCCTAGCGGGAGGAGCCAAAAACATTCAGTACTTC. Translated: CASSSLAGGAKNIQYF.

This chain joins TRBV9 and TRBJ2-3, with TRBD1 identical over 8 bases. The CDR3 consists of 16 residues. Germline values: CDR1 SGDLS, CDR2 YYNGEE. V trimming: 1 base; J trimming: 6 bases; junction bases outside the gene matches: 10. The CDR3 sequence: CASSVSGGLTADTQYF. CDR3 coding DNA: TGTGCCAGCAGCGTATCAGGGGGCCTAACTGCGGATACGCAGTATTTT.

The chain joins TRBV19 to TRBJ2-2; no clear D gene. CDR3 length equals 14 residues. V lost 7 bases and J lost 3, with 12 bases in between. Germline-derived CDR1 and CDR2 are LNHDA and SQIVND (reference sequence). CDR3 sequence reads: CASTGQVYTGELFF. CDR3 bases: TGTGCCAGTACTGGGCAAGTTTACACCGGGGAGCTGTTTTTT.

The genes are TRBV11-2 and TRBJ2-7; D remains ambiguous. The CDR3 consists of 12 residues. Trimming left V 2 bases short and J 2 bases short, with 4 bases between. Germline values: CDR1 SGHAT, CDR2 FQNNGV. The CDR3 DNA follows: TGTGCCAGCAGCTTAACTCCCTACGAGCAGTACTTC. Amino acid sequence: CASSLTPYEQYF.

The chain joins TRBV13 to TRBJ1-1; no reliable D call. Germline loops: CDR1 PRHDT, CDR2 FYEKMQ (reference sequence). This CDR3 spans 17 amino acids. V lost 1 base and J lost 12, with 27 bases in between. The CDR3 DNA reads TGTGCCAGCAGCTTAGTTTTCTTGGGATCCCCGGGTTTTCTGACTTTCTTT. It codes for CASSLVFLGSPGFLTFF. Combining the CDR3 with reference TRBV13 and TRBJ1-1 gives the whole variable domain AAGVIQSPRHLIKEKRETATLKCYPIPRHDTVYWYQQGPGQDPQFLISFYEKMQSDKGSIPDRFSAQQFSDYHSELNMSSLELGDSALYFCASSLVFLGSPGFLTFFGQGTRLTVV.

The V and J genes are TRBV5-1 and TRBJ2-3; tentative D call: TRBD1 (5 bases). The CDR3 runs 15 residues. The germline V and J ends were trimmed by 1 base and 0 bases, with 9 bases remaining between them. CDR1 and CDR2 from the germline V gene are SGHRS and YFSETQ. This CDR3 is CASSLTAGSTDTQYF. The CDR3 nucleotides are TGCGCCAGCAGCTTGACGGCAGGGAGCACAGATACGCAGTATTTT.

The rearrangement links TRBV7-2 to TRBJ1-4; 11 bases match TRBD1. Germline V gene data show CDR1 as SGHTA and CDR2 as FQGNSA. The CDR3 is 15 amino acids. V dropped 5 bases and J dropped 6; count of bases not matched to a gene: 5. CDR3 sequence: CASSQDRGRYEKLFF. CDR3 bases: TGTGCCAGCAGCCAGGACAGGGGGCGGTATGAAAAACTGTTTTTT.

CDR3 in amino acids: CASKQVHSGANVLTF. DNA for the CDR3: TGTGCCAGTAAACAGGTTCACTCTGGGGCCAACGTCCTGACTTTC. The rearrangement links TRBV19 to TRBJ2-6, with D perhaps TRBD1 (5 bases). CDR3 length: 15 residues. Germline V CDR1 and CDR2: LNHDA, SQIVND (reference sequence). Trimming shortened V by 7 bases and J by 0 bases, and 10 bases separated the two germline ends.

The chain couples TRBV9 to TRBJ1-1; 8 bases are a match to TRBD1. Germline CDR1 and CDR2: SGDLS and YYNGEE. The CDR3 sequence is 13 residues long. Losses at the gene ends were 7 bases for V and 1 base for J; bases not matched to a gene: 3. CDR3 coding DNA: TGTGCCAGCGGACAGGGAAGGAACACTGAAGCTTTCTTT. Translating it yields CASGQGRNTEAFF.

The gene calls are TRBV18 and TRBJ1-2; 10 nucleotides line up with TRBD1. Germline values: CDR1 KGHSH, CDR2 LQKENI. The junction had 8 bases not matched to a gene; V was cut back by 3 bases and J by 7 bases. This CDR3 spans 15 amino acids. The DNA of the CDR3 is TGTGCCAGCTCACCTCGATCCGGGACAGGGGCTGGCTACACCTTC. It yields the protein CASSPRSGTGAGYTF.